This is a list of T cell receptor beta chains from one sample in a study of T cells in Graves' hyperthyroidism and ophthalmopathy. TCRdb fed the multiplex PCR reads into MiXCR, producing one record per CDR3 protein. The sample consists of about 620,000 distinct CDR3 sequences, roughly 17% of them appearing once. Sequenced material: blood. These receptors all come from a woman younger than 45 with Graves' hyperthyroidism. Each CDR3 is given with its conserved first and last residue. D genes are given only for firm matches. For some rows the clone size is stated as once, few or many, or as a class when expanded; others skip it.

J: TRBJ2-1
D: .
size: many
V: TRBV11-2
DNA: TGTGCCAGCAGCTTAGCTAGGGGCCCTCTAAATGAGCAGTTCTTC
CDR3: CASSLARGPLNEQFF

J: TRBJ2-3
D: .
size: few
V: TRBV6-1
DNA: TGTGCCAGCAGTCGCGGGACCCCGCACGATACGCAGTATTTT
CDR3: CASSRGTPHDTQYF

J: TRBJ1-2
D: TRBD1
size: many
V: TRBV12-3/TRBV12-4
DNA: TGTGCCAGCAGTTTCGGGACAGGAGGAGGATTGATGGGTGGCTACACCTTC
CDR3: CASSFGTGGGLMGGYTF

J: TRBJ2-5
D: .
size: .
V: TRBV6-5
DNA: TGTGCCAGCAGTTACATAGGGCAAACAGCAGAGACCCAGTACTTC
CDR3: CASSYIGQTAETQYF

J: TRBJ1-5
D: TRBD1
size: few
V: TRBV20-1
DNA: TGCAGTGCTTACAGGGGGCAACGGCCCCAGCATTTT
CDR3: CSAYRGQRPQHF

J: TRBJ2-7
D: TRBD2
size: .
V: TRBV4-1
DNA: TGCGCCAGCAGCCAACATGGGACTAGCGGCTCCTACGAGCAGTACTTC
CDR3: CASSQHGTSGSYEQYF

J: TRBJ2-7
D: TRBD1
size: few
V: TRBV29-1
DNA: TGCAGCGTGTCACAGGGGGAATCCTACGAGCAGTACTTC
CDR3: CSVSQGESYEQYF

J: TRBJ1-2
D: TRBD1
size: .
V: TRBV6-5
DNA: TGTGCCAGCAGTACTCGAACCGGGACAGGGACACGAGGCTACACCTTC
CDR3: CASSTRTGTGTRGYTF

J: TRBJ2-3
D: .
size: .
V: TRBV19
DNA: TGTGCCAGTAGTATCCGGATCACAGATACGCAGTATTTT
CDR3: CASSIRITDTQYF

J: TRBJ2-2
D: .
size: many
V: TRBV7-3
DNA: TGTGCCAGCAGCCTCCGGGGCAGTGCCAACACCGGGGAGCTGTTTTTT
CDR3: CASSLRGSANTGELFF

J: TRBJ2-5
D: .
size: .
V: TRBV6-2/TRBV6-3
DNA: TGTGCCAGCAGACTCCTTCGAGAGACCCAGTACTTC
CDR3: CASRLLRETQYF

J: TRBJ1-4
D: TRBD1
size: once
V: TRBV5-1
DNA: TGCGCCAGCAGAGGGACAGGGGCGTCTAATGAAAAACTGTTTTTT
CDR3: CASRGTGASNEKLFF

J: TRBJ2-5
D: TRBD1
size: many
V: TRBV7-7
DNA: TGTGCTAGCAGCTTGGACAGGGTAGGAGAGACCCAGTACTTC
CDR3: CASSLDRVGETQYF

J: TRBJ2-1
D: TRBD1
size: .
V: TRBV24-1
DNA: TGTGCCACCAATGATCCTGGACAGGGGGAAGGTATTGAGCAGTTCTTC
CDR3: CATNDPGQGEGIEQFF

J: TRBJ1-5
D: .
size: many
V: TRBV28
DNA: TGTGCCAGCAGTACACAGGGAGATAGCAATCAGCCCCAGCATTTT
CDR3: CASSTQGDSNQPQHF

J: TRBJ2-3
D: TRBD2
size: many
V: TRBV28
DNA: TGTGCCAGCAGTTCTTCCGGCGGGGGTAGCACAGATACGCAGTATTTT
CDR3: CASSSSGGGSTDTQYF

J: TRBJ2-7
D: .
size: few
V: TRBV12-3/TRBV12-4
DNA: TGTGCCAGCCGTTTAGCGGACGGGACACGGGCAGACGAGCAGTACTTC
CDR3: CASRLADGTRADEQYF

J: TRBJ2-1
D: .
size: many
V: TRBV2
DNA: TGTGCCAGCAGTTATTTGGAGAGGTACGAGCAGTTCTTC
CDR3: CASSYLERYEQFF

J: TRBJ2-7
D: TRBD1
size: many
V: TRBV29-1
DNA: TGCAGCGTTGAATTGGAGGACAGGGTTGCCTACGAGCAGTACTTC
CDR3: CSVELEDRVAYEQYF

J: TRBJ2-1
D: TRBD1
size: few
V: TRBV6-1
DNA: TGTGCCAGCAGTAAACCGGGACAGGGCGATGAGCAGTTCTTC
CDR3: CASSKPGQGDEQFF

J: TRBJ2-7
D: TRBD2
size: many
V: TRBV5-1
DNA: TGCGCCAGCGGACTAGCGGGAGGGTCGGCCTACGAGCAGTACTTC
CDR3: CASGLAGGSAYEQYF

J: TRBJ1-2
D: .
size: .
V: TRBV18
DNA: TGTGCCAGCTCACCCCCCGGAGGAAACTATGGCTACACCTTC
CDR3: CASSPPGGNYGYTF

J: TRBJ2-1
D: .
size: .
V: TRBV24-1
DNA: TGTGCCACCAGTGGAGCACCCTTCAGCTCCTACAATGAGCAGTTCTTC
CDR3: CATSGAPFSSYNEQFF

J: TRBJ2-1
D: .
size: many
V: TRBV12-5
DNA: TGTGCTAGTGGTTTGGTTAGGCAGGGGCGCCTAGGGTTATCCTACAATGAGCAGTTCTTC
CDR3: CASGLVRQGRLGLSYNEQFF

J: TRBJ1-2
D: TRBD1
size: few
V: TRBV28
DNA: TGTGCCAGCAGCCCACCGGGACAGGGGGCGGCGTTTGGCTACACCTTC
CDR3: CASSPPGQGAAFGYTF

J: TRBJ2-7
D: .
size: many
V: TRBV6-1
DNA: TGTGCCAGCACCCTAACCGGGGGGCGCCGCGAGCAGTACTTC
CDR3: CASTLTGGRREQYF

J: TRBJ2-1
D: TRBD2
size: .
V: TRBV7-9
DNA: TGTGCCAGCAGCGCCCCCGGGACTAGCAATGAGCAGTTCTTC
CDR3: CASSAPGTSNEQFF